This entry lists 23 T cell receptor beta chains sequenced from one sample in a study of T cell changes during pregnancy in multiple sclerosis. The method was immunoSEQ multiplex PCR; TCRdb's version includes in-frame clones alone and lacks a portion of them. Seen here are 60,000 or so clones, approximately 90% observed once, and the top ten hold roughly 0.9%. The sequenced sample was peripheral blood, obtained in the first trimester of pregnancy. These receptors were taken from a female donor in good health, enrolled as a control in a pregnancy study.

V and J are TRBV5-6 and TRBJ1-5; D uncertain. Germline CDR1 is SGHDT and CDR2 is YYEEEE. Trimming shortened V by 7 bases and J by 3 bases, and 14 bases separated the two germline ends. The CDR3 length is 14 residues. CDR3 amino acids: CASREGRDNQPQHF. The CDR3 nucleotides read TGTGCCAGCCGCGAAGGACGGGACAATCAGCCCCAGCATTTT.

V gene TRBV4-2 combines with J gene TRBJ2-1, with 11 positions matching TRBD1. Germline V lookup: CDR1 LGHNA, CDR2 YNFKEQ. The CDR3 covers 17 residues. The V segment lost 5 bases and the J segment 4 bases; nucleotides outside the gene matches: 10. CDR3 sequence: CASSSRPGQGVYNEQFF. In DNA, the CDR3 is TGTGCCAGCAGCTCTAGACCGGGACAGGGGGTGTACAATGAGCAGTTCTTC.

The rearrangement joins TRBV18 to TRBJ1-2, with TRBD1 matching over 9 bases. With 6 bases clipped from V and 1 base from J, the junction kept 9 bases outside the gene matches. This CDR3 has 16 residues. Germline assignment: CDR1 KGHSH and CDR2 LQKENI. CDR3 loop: CASSRPTGGFNYGYTF. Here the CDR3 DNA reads TGTGCCAGCTCCAGACCGACAGGGGGTTTTAACTATGGCTACACCTTC.

The CDR3 sequence: CAWIKMDISDYGYTF. The DNA for the CDR3 is TGTGCCTGGATTAAAATGGACATTTCTGACTATGGCTACACCTTC. This chain joins TRBV30 and TRBJ1-2, with a possible D match to TRBD1 (5 bases). V shed 4 bases and J shed 3 bases, with 18 bases lying between them. Per germline, CDR1 GTSNPN and CDR2 SVGIG (reference sequence). The length of the CDR3 is 15 residues.

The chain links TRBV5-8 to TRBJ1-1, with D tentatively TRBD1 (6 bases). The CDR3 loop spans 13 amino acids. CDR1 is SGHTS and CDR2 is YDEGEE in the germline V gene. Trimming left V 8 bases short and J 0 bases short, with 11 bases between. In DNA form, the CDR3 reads TGTGCCAGTGAGACAGGCTTGAACACTGAAGCTTTCTTT. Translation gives CASETGLNTEAFF.

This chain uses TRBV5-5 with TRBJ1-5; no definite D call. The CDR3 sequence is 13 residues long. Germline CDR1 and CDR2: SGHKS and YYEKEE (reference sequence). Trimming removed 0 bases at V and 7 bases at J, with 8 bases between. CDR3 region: CASSLAREQPQHF. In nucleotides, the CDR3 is TGTGCCAGCAGCTTGGCAAGAGAGCAGCCCCAGCATTTT. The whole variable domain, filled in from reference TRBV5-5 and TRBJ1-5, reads DAGVTQSPTHLIKTRGQQVTLRCSPISGHKSVSWYQQVLGQGPQFIFQYYEKEERGRGNFPDRFSARQFPNYSSELNVNALLLGDSALYLCASSLAREQPQHFGDGTRLSIL.

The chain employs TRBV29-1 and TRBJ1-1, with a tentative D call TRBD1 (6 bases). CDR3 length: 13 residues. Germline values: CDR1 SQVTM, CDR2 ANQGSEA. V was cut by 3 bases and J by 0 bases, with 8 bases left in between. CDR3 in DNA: TGCAGCGTTGAGGACAGATTGAACACTGAAGCTTTCTTT. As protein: CSVEDRLNTEAFF.

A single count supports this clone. CDR3 amino acids: CASSLSSGNTIYF. The CDR3 DNA is TGTGCCAGCAGTTTATCCAGTGGAAACACCATATATTTT. The chain joins TRBV27 to TRBJ1-3; D is unclear. Trimming shortened V by 0 bases and J by 3 bases, and 3 bases separated the two germline ends. The CDR3 is 13 amino acids. The V gene's germline CDR1 is MNHEY and CDR2 SMNVEV (reference sequence).

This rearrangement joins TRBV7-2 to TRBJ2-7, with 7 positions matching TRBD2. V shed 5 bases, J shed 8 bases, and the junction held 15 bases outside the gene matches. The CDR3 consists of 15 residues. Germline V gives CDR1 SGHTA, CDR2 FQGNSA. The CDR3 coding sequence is TGTGCCAGCAGCCCTGCCCGGGCGTCGGGGGGAAAGCAGTACTTC. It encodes CASSPARASGGKQYF.

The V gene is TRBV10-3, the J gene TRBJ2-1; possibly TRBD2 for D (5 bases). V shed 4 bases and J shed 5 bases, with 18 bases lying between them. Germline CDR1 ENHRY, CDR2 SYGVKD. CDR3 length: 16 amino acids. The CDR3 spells CAISAKEVASDNEQFF. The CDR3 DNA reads TGTGCCATCAGTGCGAAAGAGGTAGCGTCGGACAATGAGCAGTTCTTC.

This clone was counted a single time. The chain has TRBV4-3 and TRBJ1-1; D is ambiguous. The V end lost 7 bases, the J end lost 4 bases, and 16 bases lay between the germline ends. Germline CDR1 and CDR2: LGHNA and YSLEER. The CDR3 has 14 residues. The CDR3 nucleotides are TGCGCCAGCAAGAACAACGCTTTCCCCACTGAAGCTTTCTTT. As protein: CASKNNAFPTEAFF.

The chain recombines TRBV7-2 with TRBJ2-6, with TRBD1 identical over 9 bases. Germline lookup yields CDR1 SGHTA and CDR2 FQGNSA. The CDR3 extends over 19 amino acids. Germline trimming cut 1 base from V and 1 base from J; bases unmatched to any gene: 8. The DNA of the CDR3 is TGTGCCAGCAGCTTAGTCACCGGGACAGGGTATTCTGGGGCCAACGTCCTGACTTTC. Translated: CASSLVTGTGYSGANVLTF.

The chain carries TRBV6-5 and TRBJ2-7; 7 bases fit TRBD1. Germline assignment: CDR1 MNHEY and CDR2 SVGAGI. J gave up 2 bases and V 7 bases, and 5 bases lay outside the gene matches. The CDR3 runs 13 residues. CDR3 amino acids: CASNHQGAYEQYF. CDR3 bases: TGTGCCAGCAACCACCAGGGGGCCTACGAGCAGTACTTC.

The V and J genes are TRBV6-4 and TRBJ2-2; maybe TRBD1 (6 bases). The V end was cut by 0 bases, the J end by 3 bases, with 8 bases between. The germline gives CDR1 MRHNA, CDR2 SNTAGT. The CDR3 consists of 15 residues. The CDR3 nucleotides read TGTGCCAGCAGTGACTCGGGGGCGCACACCGGGGAGCTGTTTTTT. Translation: CASSDSGAHTGELFF.

The DNA for the CDR3 is TGTGCCAGCAGTCCGGGACAGGGGGCGACCCAGTACTTC. Translated: CASSPGQGATQYF. The chain combines TRBV6-4 with TRBJ2-5, with 12 bases that match TRBD1. Germline V gene sequence: CDR1 MRHNA, CDR2 SNTAGT. This CDR3 region has 13 residues. The V gene end was trimmed by 5 bases and the J gene end by 7 bases; junction bases not matched to a gene: 2.

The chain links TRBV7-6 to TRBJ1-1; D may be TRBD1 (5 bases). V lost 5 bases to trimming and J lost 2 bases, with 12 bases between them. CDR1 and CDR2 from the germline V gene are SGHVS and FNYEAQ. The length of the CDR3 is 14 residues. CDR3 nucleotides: TGTGCCAGCAGCCTCGGAGGGGCTAACACTGAAGCTTTCTTT. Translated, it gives CASSLGGANTEAFF.

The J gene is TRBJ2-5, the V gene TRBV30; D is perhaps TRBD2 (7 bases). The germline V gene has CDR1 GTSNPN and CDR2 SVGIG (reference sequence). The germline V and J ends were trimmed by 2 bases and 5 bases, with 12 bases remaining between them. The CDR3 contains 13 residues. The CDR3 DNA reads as TGTGCCTGGAGTCAACAGGGAGGGGAGACCCAGTACTTC. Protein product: CAWSQQGGETQYF.

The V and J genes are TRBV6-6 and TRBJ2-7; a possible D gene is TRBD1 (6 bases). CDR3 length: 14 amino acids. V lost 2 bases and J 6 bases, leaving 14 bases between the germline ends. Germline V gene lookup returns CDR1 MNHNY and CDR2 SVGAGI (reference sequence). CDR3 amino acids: CASSYGGQFSEQYF. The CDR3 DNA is TGTGCCAGCAGTTACGGGGGACAATTCTCCGAGCAGTACTTC.

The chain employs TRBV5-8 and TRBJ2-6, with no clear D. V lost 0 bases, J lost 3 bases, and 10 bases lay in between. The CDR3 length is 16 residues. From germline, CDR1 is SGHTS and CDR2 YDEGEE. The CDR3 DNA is TGTGCCAGCAGCTTGGTAGTAAAGTATGGGGCCAACGTCCTGACTTTC. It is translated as CASSLVVKYGANVLTF. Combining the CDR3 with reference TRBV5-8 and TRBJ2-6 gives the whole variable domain EAGVTQSPTHLIKTRGQQATLRCSPISGHTSVYWYQQALGLGLQFLLWYDEGEERNRGNFPPRFSGRQFPNYSSELNVNALELEDSALYLCASSLVVKYGANVLTFGAGSRLTVL.

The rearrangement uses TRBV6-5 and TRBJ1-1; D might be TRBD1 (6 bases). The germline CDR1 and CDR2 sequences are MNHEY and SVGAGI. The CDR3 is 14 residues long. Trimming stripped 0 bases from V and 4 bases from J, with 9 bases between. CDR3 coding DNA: TGTGCCAGCAGTTACTCGCAAGGGGGCACTGAAGCTTTCTTT. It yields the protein CASSYSQGGTEAFF.

The CDR3 nucleotides read TGTGCCAGCAGCTTAATCCCAGGACAGGGTGGTCCTGAAGCTTTCTTT. This encodes CASSLIPGQGGPEAFF. V and J are TRBV7-3 and TRBJ1-1; 8 nucleotides align to TRBD1. CDR3 length equals 16 residues. The germline CDR1 and CDR2 sequences are SGHTA and FQGTGA. With V trimmed by 1 base and J by 6 bases, 10 bases remained unmatched. The full variable domain, its missing parts supplied by reference TRBV7-3 and TRBJ1-1, is GAGVSQTPSNKVTEKGKYVELRCDPISGHTALYWYRQSLGQGPEFLIYFQGTGAADDSGLPNDRFFAVRPEGSVSTLKIQRTERGDSAVYLCASSLIPGQGGPEAFFGQGTRLTVV.

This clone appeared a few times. As DNA, the CDR3 is TGTGCCAGCAGCTTAGTGGGACAGGGACGCAATTCACCCCTCCACTTT. Protein product: CASSLVGQGRNSPLHF. V usage is TRBV11-1 and J usage is TRBJ1-6, with TRBD1 matching over 9 bases. Per the germline V gene, CDR1 is SGHAT and CDR2 is FQDESV (reference sequence). The ends lost 1 base at V and 7 bases at J; junction bases unmatched: 5. CDR3 length equals 16 residues. Filled out from reference TRBV11-1 and TRBJ1-6, the complete variable domain reads EAEVAQSPRYKITEKSQAVAFWCDPISGHATLYWYRQILGQGPELLVQFQDESVVDDSQLPKDRFSAERLKGVDSTLKIQPAELGDSAMYLCASSLVGQGRNSPLHFGNGTRLTVT.

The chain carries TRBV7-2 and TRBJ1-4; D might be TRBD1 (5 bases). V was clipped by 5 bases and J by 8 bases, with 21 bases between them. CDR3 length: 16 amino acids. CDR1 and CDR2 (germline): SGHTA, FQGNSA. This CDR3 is CASSPRPAGSVEKLFF. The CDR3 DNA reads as TGTGCCAGCAGCCCGCGGCCGGCAGGGTCTGTCGAAAAACTGTTTTTT.